Following are 14 T cell receptor beta chains from one sample sequenced in a study of cytomegalovirus exposure and HLA in healthy donors. A multiplex PCR was run with 60 Vbeta primers and 13 Jbeta primers. Profiled with immunoSEQ multiplex PCR; TCRdb holds only in-frame clones, not every one. The table lists 150,000 to 200,000 clones, around 80% of them singletons. Sequenced input: PBMCs. These receptors originate from a male donor in good health and CMV-seropositive.

The rearrangement uses TRBV7-3 and TRBJ2-2; possibly TRBD2 for D (6 bases). The CDR3 extends over 16 amino acids. Germline loops: CDR1 SGHTA, CDR2 FQGTGA. Deletions cut 1 base from V and 0 bases from J, with 9 bases between. CDR3 nucleotide sequence: TGTGCCAGCAGCTTAATGGTAGCGGCGAACACCGGGGAGCTGTTTTTT. Residues: CASSLMVAANTGELFF.

This rearrangement joins TRBV6-6 to TRBJ2-2, with a weak D call TRBD2 (5 bases). CDR1 is MNHNY and CDR2 is SVGAGI in the germline V gene (reference sequence). The V and J ends lost 2 bases and 6 bases respectively, with 13 bases between them. The length of the CDR3 is 15 residues. CDR3 nucleotides: TGTGCCAGCAGTTACGGACTTGAAAGATCCGGGGAGCTGTTTTTT. This gives the protein CASSYGLERSGELFF.

The chain is built from TRBV27 and TRBJ2-1; 9 bases fit TRBD1. The CDR3 spans 15 residues. Germline CDR1 MNHEY, CDR2 SMNVEV (reference sequence). V shed 5 bases, J shed 5 bases, and the junction held 7 bases outside the gene matches. CDR3 in amino acids: CASSRRQGVNNEQFF. The CDR3 DNA reads TGTGCCAGCAGTCGTCGACAGGGGGTTAACAATGAGCAGTTCTTC.

The gene calls are TRBV6-6 and TRBJ2-3, with D maybe TRBD2 (6 bases). Between the trimmed V and J ends, which lost 2 bases and 4 bases, there was a span of 16 bases. The length of the CDR3 is 16 residues. The germline V gene encodes CDR1 MNHNY and CDR2 SVGAGI (reference sequence). The CDR3 nucleotides are TGTGCCAGCAGTTACCCCAGGGACTCCGCCTCAGATACGCAGTATTTT. Translation: CASSYPRDSASDTQYF.

The gene calls are TRBV18 and TRBJ1-5; D possibly corresponds to TRBD1 (6 bases). Trimming removed 4 bases from V and 0 bases from J, with 10 bases in between. Per germline, CDR1 KGHSH and CDR2 LQKENI. This CDR3 has 15 residues. DNA of the CDR3: TGTGCCAGCTCACGCGAACAGGGTAGCAATCAGCCCCAGCATTTT. Amino acids: CASSREQGSNQPQHF.

This chain joins TRBV6-5 and TRBJ1-4, with D unclear. Germline assignment: CDR1 MNHEY and CDR2 SVGAGI. This CDR3 contains 15 residues. V shed 0 bases and J shed 0 bases, with 5 bases lying between them. CDR3 sequence: CASSYSTATNEKLFF. As DNA, the CDR3 is TGTGCCAGCAGTTACTCGACTGCAACTAATGAAAAACTGTTTTTT.

The rearrangement uses TRBV29-1 and TRBJ1-6, with D possibly TRBD1 on 5 matching bases. This CDR3 is built from 16 residues. Germline V CDR1 and CDR2: SQVTM, ANQGSEA. V was pared by 6 bases and J by 6 bases, with 21 bases between. CDR3 coding DNA: TGCAGCGTCAACAGGAACACCCTATCCCTTAATTCACCCCTCCACTTT. It yields the protein CSVNRNTLSLNSPLHF. The full variable domain, in which reference TRBV29-1 and TRBJ1-6 provide the parts outside the CDR3, is SAVISQKPSRDICQRGTSLTIQCQVDSQVTMMFWYRQQPGQSLTLIATANQGSEATYESGFVIDKFPISRPNLTFSTLTVSNMSPEDSSIYLCSVNRNTLSLNSPLHFGNGTRLTVT.

This clone was detected a few times. The rearrangement uses TRBV7-2 and TRBJ2-5, with TRBD2 matching over 13 bases. The V segment lost 5 bases and the J segment 2 bases; nucleotides outside the gene matches: 5. CDR3 length: 16 amino acids. Germline V gene lookup returns CDR1 SGHTA and CDR2 FQGNSA. The CDR3, as DNA: TGTGCCAGCAGCAGACTAGCGGGAGGTCGACAAGAGACCCAGTACTTC. It yields the protein CASSRLAGGRQETQYF.

The chain joins TRBV11-2 to TRBJ2-7; D is possibly TRBD2 (6 bases). V lost 3 bases and J 1 base, leaving 13 bases between the germline ends. CDR1 SGHAT and CDR2 FQNNGV come from the germline V gene. This CDR3 is built from 15 residues. In DNA form, the CDR3 reads TGTGCCAGCAGCTTTTCGTCCGGGACTTCCTACGAGCAGTACTTC. This codes for CASSFSSGTSYEQYF.

The CDR3 bases are TGTGCCAGCAGCTTTAGCCCGGCGACTAGCGGGAGAGCACATGAGACCCAGTACTTC. Its translation: CASSFSPATSGRAHETQYF. V gene TRBV7-8 combines with J gene TRBJ2-5; the match to TRBD2 covers 12 bases. V was clipped by 3 bases and J by 5 bases; unmatched bases: 16. CDR3 length equals 19 residues. Germline assignment: CDR1 SGHVS and CDR2 FQNEAQ.

This chain connects TRBV19 to TRBJ2-1; D may be TRBD2 (5 bases). Trimming took off 2 bases at V and 0 bases at J, with 8 bases between the two ends. The length of the CDR3 is 15 residues. From germline, CDR1 is LNHDA and CDR2 SQIVND (reference sequence). Here the CDR3 reads CASSISSRSYNEQFF. The CDR3 DNA sequence: TGTGCCAGTAGTATATCTAGCCGCTCCTACAATGAGCAGTTCTTC.

The chain recombines TRBV18 with TRBJ2-5, with D perhaps matching TRBD1 (6 bases). Trimming left V 3 bases short and J 3 bases short, with 11 bases between. This CDR3 has 14 residues. Per germline, CDR1 KGHSH and CDR2 LQKENI. Here the CDR3 DNA reads TGTGCCAGCTCACCTCGGACAGAAGAAGAGACCCAGTACTTC. It yields the protein CASSPRTEEETQYF.

Details on this clone: Because it lacks the conserved phenylalanine or tryptophan at the end, this CDR3 is likely a read error. The genes are TRBV6-1 and TRBJ1-2; maybe TRBD1 (5 bases). Trimming left V 8 bases short and J 8 bases short, with 15 bases between. CDR3 size: 12 residues. Germline-derived CDR1 and CDR2 are MNHNS and SASEGT. The CDR3 loop reads CASDRPLEGYTS. CDR3 bases: TGTGCCAGCGACAGACCCTTGGAAGGCTACACCTCC.

This chain links TRBV6-5 with TRBJ2-3, with D possibly being TRBD1 (6 bases). There are 11 residues in the CDR3. V gave up 7 bases and J gave up 8 bases, with 10 bases separating them. Germline CDR1 is MNHEY and CDR2 is SVGAGI. CDR3 coding DNA: TGTGCCAGCAAACAACAGGGTACGCAGTATTTT. The encoded protein is CASKQQGTQYF.